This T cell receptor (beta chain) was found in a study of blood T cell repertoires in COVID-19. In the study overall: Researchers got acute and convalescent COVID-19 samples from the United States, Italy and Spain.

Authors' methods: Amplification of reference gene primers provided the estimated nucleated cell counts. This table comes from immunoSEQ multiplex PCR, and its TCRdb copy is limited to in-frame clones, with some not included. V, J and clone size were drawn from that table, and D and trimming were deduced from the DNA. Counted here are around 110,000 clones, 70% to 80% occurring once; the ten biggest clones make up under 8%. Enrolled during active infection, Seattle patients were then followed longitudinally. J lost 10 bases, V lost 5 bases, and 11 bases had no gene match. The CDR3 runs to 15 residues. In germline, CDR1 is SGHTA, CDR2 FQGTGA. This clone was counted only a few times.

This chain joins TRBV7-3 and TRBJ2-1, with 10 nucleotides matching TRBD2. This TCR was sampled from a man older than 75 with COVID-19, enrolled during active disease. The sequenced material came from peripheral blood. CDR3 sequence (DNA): TGTGCCAGCAGCCACCGAAGGACTAGCGGAGGGGAGCAGTTCTTC. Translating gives CASSHRRTSGGEQFF.